This T cell receptor beta chain comes out of a study of T cell changes during pregnancy in multiple sclerosis. Germline V gene sequence: CDR1 SGDLS, CDR2 YYNGEE. The CDR3 is 16 amino acids. The ends lost 0 bases at V and 5 bases at J; junction bases unmatched: 6. Method: immunoSEQ multiplex PCR; TCRdb's copy keeps in-frame clones and lacks some. Counted here are 90,000 to 100,000 clones, about 90% occurring once; the ten biggest clones make up about 2%. The rearrangement links TRBV9 to TRBJ1-4; 8 nucleotides line up with TRBD1. This specimen consisted of peripheral blood, obtained after pregnancy. This TCR came from a female donor in good health, enrolled as a control in a pregnancy study. The CDR3 sequence is CASSVGRQGANEKLFF. The CDR3 coding sequence is TGTGCCAGCAGCGTAGGACGGCAGGGGGCAAATGAAAAACTGTTTTTT.